This T cell receptor (beta chain) was retrieved from a study of molecular identifiers for immune sequencing clone quantification. CDR3 size: 17 residues. Germline V lookup: CDR1 SEHNR, CDR2 FQNEAQ (reference sequence). V shed 5 bases, J shed 6 bases, and the junction held 15 bases outside the gene matches. Study findings and constraints: Reports indicate spiked Jurkat TCR RNA from one cell could be found among around 1 million naive cells. Highly expanded clones may be undercounted when identical TCR molecules share barcodes.

TCRdb re-called the PCR reads with MiXCR, one entry per CDR3 protein. The sample holds 300,000 to 400,000 distinct CDR3 sequences; 24% are singletons and the top ten take around 0.74%. At least ten counts were recorded for this clonotype. Its target is unknown. This sequence originates from a human donor in good health. Some libraries in this study had Jurkat cell RNA spiked in. The J gene is TRBJ1-1, the V gene TRBV7-9, with 10 bases fitting TRBD1. Sample: naive CD8+ T cells from blood, with Jurkat cell RNA spiked in. The subset here: FACS-sorted CD8+CD4-CCR7+CD45RA+ naive T cells. The CDR3 region is CASSPVPGQGRGAEAFF. The CDR3 DNA reads as TGTGCCAGCAGCCCAGTCCCGGGACAGGGGCGAGGGGCTGAAGCTTTCTTT.